These 17 T cell receptor beta chains were sequenced from one sample in a study of CD8+ T cells in alopecia areata. Treatment reported: oral pan-JAK inhibitor, 5-10 mg twice daily. Extracted RNA was reverse transcribed, and the resulting cDNA served as sequencing template. Libraries were prepared by immunoSEQ multiplex PCR; TCRdb keeps only in-frame clonotypes and omits some of them. This sample has over 200,000 clones, with 64% found just once. This specimen was CD4+ T cells sorted from blood, taken at week 4, from a patient treated with tofacitinib. These receptors were obtained from a human donor with alopecia areata.

The gene calls are TRBV7-2 and TRBJ1-2; 8 bases are a match to TRBD1. The length of the CDR3 is 15 residues. In germline, CDR1 is SGHTA, CDR2 FQGNSA. Unmatched junction bases numbered 7, after V lost 5 bases and J lost 2 bases. DNA for the CDR3: TGTGCCAGCAGCCCGGGCCCAGGGGGCAACTATGGCTACACCTTC. It yields the protein CASSPGPGGNYGYTF.

The rearrangement links TRBV7-2 to TRBJ2-5; either TRBD1 or TRBD2 may supply D (5 bases each). The V and J ends lost 5 bases and 5 bases respectively, with 15 bases between them. The CDR3 is made up of 14 amino acids. CDR1 and CDR2 from the germline V gene are SGHTA and FQGNSA. In DNA, the CDR3 is TGTGCCAGCAGCCCGCTCGGGGCGCGGGAGACCCAGTACTTC. This codes for CASSPLGARETQYF.

The J gene is TRBJ2-6, the V gene TRBV25-1, with D possibly matching TRBD1 (5 bases). In germline, CDR1 is MGHDK, CDR2 SYGVNS. The CDR3 consists of 14 residues. Trimming took 8 bases from V and 0 from J, leaving 8 bases between them. The CDR3 here is CASGASSGANVLTF. The DNA of the CDR3 is TGTGCCAGCGGGGCCAGCTCTGGGGCCAACGTCCTGACTTTC.

The chain couples TRBV11-3 to TRBJ2-7, with 9 bases lining up with TRBD1. The CDR3 runs 16 residues. Germline V gene sequence: CDR1 SGHNT, CDR2 YENEEA. The junction had 6 bases not matched to a gene; V was cut back by 0 bases and J by 3 bases. CDR3 in amino acids: CASSLEKTGGNYEQYF. The CDR3 DNA follows: TGTGCCAGCAGCTTAGAGAAGACAGGGGGTAACTACGAGCAGTACTTC.

V is TRBV27 and J is TRBJ1-2; TRBD1 matches 7 bases. Germline-derived CDR1 and CDR2 are MNHEY and SMNVEV (reference sequence). V lost 5 bases and J lost 10; bases outside the gene matches: 13. CDR3 length: 14 amino acids. CDR3 sequence (DNA): TGTGCCAGCAGTCTTCTCGGGACAGAGGACACCTACACCTTC. Translated, it gives CASSLLGTEDTYTF.

This rearrangement joins TRBV9 to TRBJ2-3; a possible D gene is TRBD2 (6 bases). The CDR3 is 15 amino acids. Germline loops: CDR1 SGDLS, CDR2 YYNGEE. The ends were cut back, 4 bases at V and 0 bases at J, with 12 bases in the middle. The CDR3 coding sequence is TGTGCCAGCAGCCCCCAGGGACTTAGCACAGATACGCAGTATTTT. Translated, it gives CASSPQGLSTDTQYF.

This chain uses TRBV9 with TRBJ2-5; 7 bases map to TRBD2. V lost 1 base, J lost 10 bases, and 10 bases stayed unmatched. The CDR3 is 14 amino acids. Germline loops: CDR1 SGDLS, CDR2 YYNGEE. The CDR3 DNA is TGTGCCAGCAGCGTAACCGGGTCTCGGGGGGACCAGTACTTC. The encoded protein is CASSVTGSRGDQYF. The whole variable domain, filled in from reference TRBV9 and TRBJ2-5, reads DSGVTQTPKHLITATGQRVTLRCSPRSGDLSVYWYQQSLDQGLQFLIQYYNGEERAKGNILERFSAQQFPDLHSELNLSSLELGDSALYFCASSVTGSRGDQYFGPGTRLLVL.

The chain joins TRBV7-9 to TRBJ2-3; the D is unclear. Deletions cut 3 bases from V and 2 bases from J, with 12 bases between. The CDR3 loop spans 15 amino acids. CDR1 SEHNR and CDR2 FQNEAQ come from the germline V gene (reference sequence). In DNA form, the CDR3 reads TGTGCCAGCAGCTTCGTCTCAGCTATCACAGATACGCAGTATTTT. This codes for CASSFVSAITDTQYF.

The rearrangement joins TRBV30 to TRBJ1-2; D perhaps matches TRBD1 (5 bases). The germline V gene encodes CDR1 GTSNPN and CDR2 SVGIG (reference sequence). The V gene lost 0 bases and the J gene lost 7 bases, with 12 bases spanning the gap. The CDR3 has 13 residues. The CDR3 loop reads CAWSVSGLSGYTF. CDR3 DNA: TGTGCCTGGAGTGTGTCGGGGCTCAGTGGCTACACCTTC.

This clone showed up just once. V and J are TRBV9 and TRBJ2-2; TRBD2 aligns across 10 bases. V was clipped by 3 bases and J by 4 bases; unmatched bases: 6. CDR1 SGDLS and CDR2 YYNGEE come from the germline V gene. This CDR3 has 16 amino acids. CDR3 sequence reads: CASSGLAGGSTGELFF. The DNA of the CDR3 is TGTGCCAGCAGCGGTTTAGCGGGGGGAAGCACCGGGGAGCTGTTTTTT.

The chain recombines TRBV4-3 with TRBJ2-7; 8 nucleotides line up with TRBD1. The length of the CDR3 is 15 residues. Trimming removed 1 base from V and 6 bases from J; junction bases left unmatched: 8. From germline, CDR1 is LGHNA and CDR2 YSLEER. The CDR3 DNA is TGCGCCAGCAGCCAAGGTCGGACAGGGCATAGCGAGCAGTACTTC. This translates into CASSQGRTGHSEQYF.

This clone was observed a handful of times. This rearrangement joins TRBV11-2 to TRBJ2-4; TRBD1 matches at 9 bases. Trimming removed 5 bases from V and 4 bases from J; junction bases left unmatched: 9. This CDR3 spans 16 amino acids. CDR1 is SGHAT and CDR2 is FQNNGV in the germline V gene. Here the CDR3 DNA reads TGTGCCAGCAGCCAAGGGGACAGGGACAAGAAAAACATTCAGTACTTC. Translated, it gives CASSQGDRDKKNIQYF.

This clone has more than one count but fewer than ten. The V gene is TRBV27, the J gene TRBJ2-1, with D uncertain. Trimming stripped 4 bases from V and 4 bases from J, with 11 bases between. The germline gives CDR1 MNHEY, CDR2 SMNVEV (reference sequence). There are 14 residues in the CDR3. The CDR3 loop reads CASSSAVKYNEQFF. The CDR3 DNA is TGTGCCAGCAGTTCGGCAGTTAAGTACAATGAGCAGTTCTTC.

The genes are TRBV9 and TRBJ1-2; a weak D match, TRBD1 (6 bases). The CDR3 runs to 14 residues. Deletions cut 3 bases from V and 4 bases from J, with 13 bases between. CDR1 and CDR2 (germline): SGDLS, YYNGEE. CDR3 DNA: TGTGCCAGCAGCGCCGATACAGGGAGCTATGGCTACACCTTC. Amino acids: CASSADTGSYGYTF.

The V gene is TRBV7-9, the J gene TRBJ2-3; TRBD2 agrees at 7 bases. Germline assignment: CDR1 SEHNR and CDR2 FQNEAQ (reference sequence). With 8 bases clipped from V and 2 bases from J, the junction kept 10 bases outside the gene matches. This CDR3 is built from 15 residues. Written as DNA, the CDR3 is TGTGCCAGCGCCTCAGCGGGGCGCGACACAGATACGCAGTATTTT. Translated: CASASAGRDTDTQYF.

The chain couples TRBV14 to TRBJ2-1; tentative D call: TRBD1 (6 bases). Germline V gene sequence: CDR1 SGHDN, CDR2 FVKESK. CDR3 length: 17 amino acids. V lost 9 bases and J lost 0, with 21 bases in between. In nucleotides, the CDR3 is TGTGCCAGGTGGTACAGGGTATCACTGGGCTCCTACAATGAGCAGTTCTTC. The encoded protein is CARWYRVSLGSYNEQFF.

The V gene is TRBV7-9, the J gene TRBJ1-2, with D maybe TRBD1 (6 bases). This CDR3 has 13 residues. V was trimmed by 5 bases and J by 4 bases, leaving 11 bases between them. The V gene's germline CDR1 is SEHNR and CDR2 FQNEAQ (reference sequence). The CDR3 region is CASSPQGPYGYTF. DNA of the CDR3: TGTGCCAGCAGCCCACAGGGTCCCTATGGCTACACCTTC. Complete variable domain (other parts from reference TRBV7-9 and TRBJ1-2): DTGVSQNPRHKITKRGQNVTFRCDPISEHNRLYWYRQTLGQGPEFLTYFQNEAQLEKSRLLSDRFSAERPKGSFSTLEIQRTEQGDSAMYLCASSPQGPYGYTFGSGTRLTVV.